This TCR beta chain was documented in a study of Graves' ophthalmopathy and Graves' hyperthyroidism. This clonotype was counted between two and nine times. The target antigen is unknown. Where ophthalmopathy was present, donors had moderate-to-severe activity, CAS ≥3, NOSPECS ≥4 and duration under 3 months. Certain patients were not enrolled. These were patients with other autoimmune diseases, uncontrolled infections, pregnancy or lactation. Diagnosis relied on clinical symptoms, serum thyroxine, TRAb, thyroid ultrasound and orbital computed tomography. The study's findings and limits: Sensitivity of around 70% and specificity of about 72% were achieved by the model that predicted ophthalmopathy progression.

The CDR3 is 15 residues long. V lost 4 bases and J lost 3, with 16 bases in between. Germline values: CDR1 SGHNT, CDR2 YYREEE (reference sequence). Beta-chain TCR CDR3 regions were amplified from RNA transcripts. An opening RT-PCR round employed HTBI primers and preceded a second-round multiplex PCR. One entry per CDR3 protein, called by TCRdb with MiXCR from the multiplex PCR reads. The sample contains around 660,000 distinct CDR3 sequences, roughly 39% of which appear only once. Input material: peripheral blood. This sequence was found in an adult man with Graves' ophthalmopathy. This chain links TRBV5-4 with TRBJ1-1; TRBD1 is a possible D gene (5 bases). Here the CDR3 reads CASSAGPGAYTEAFF. CDR3 nucleotides: TGTGCCAGCAGCGCCGGTCCCGGGGCGTACACTGAAGCTTTCTTT.